The clone carrying this T cell receptor beta chain was seen many times. TCRdb reprocessed the 5' RACE reads with MiXCR, giving one entry per CDR3 protein. Among roughly 230,000 distinct CDR3 sequences listed, over 9.5% were seen once. Per germline, CDR1 MNHNS and CDR2 SASEGT. There are 12 residues in the CDR3. V was pared by 2 bases and J by 3 bases, with 5 bases between. This sample is drawn from a study of CD8 T cells in ankylosing spondylitis. The sequencing input was blood, either unsorted or a sorted T cell fraction (not recorded which). This sequence joins TRBV6-1 and TRBJ2-7; D gene uncertain. The TCR sequence derives from a male donor with ankylosing spondylitis or in good health (not recorded which). As DNA, the CDR3 is TGTGCCAGCAGTGAACCCGACTACGAGCAGTACTTC. It yields the protein CASSEPDYEQYF.